Listed here are 18 T cell receptor beta chains from one sample, sequenced in a study of T cells after yellow fever vaccination. TCRdb ran MiXCR on the 5' RACE reads and lists one entry per CDR3 protein. The sample has a few hundred thousand distinct CDR3 sequences, over 3.5% seen once. Sequenced material: PBMCs, taken 5 days after the yellow fever booster vaccination. These receptors came from a man aged 18 to 29 who received the YFV17D yellow fever vaccine.

This rearrangement joins TRBV5-1 to TRBJ2-5, with D unclear. Germline CDR1 is SGHRS and CDR2 is YFSETQ. The CDR3 length is 13 residues. V lost 0 bases, J lost 2 bases, and 5 bases lay in between. CDR3 loop: CASSLAEQETQYF. The CDR3 DNA reads as TGCGCCAGCAGCTTGGCAGAGCAAGAGACCCAGTACTTC.

J is TRBJ1-2 and V is TRBV9, with 8 nucleotides matching TRBD1. Per germline, CDR1 SGDLS and CDR2 YYNGEE. J was trimmed by 8 bases and V by 2 bases; bases with no gene match: 11. The CDR3 extends over 15 amino acids. The CDR3 DNA follows: TGTGCCAGCAGCGTTAGTGGACAGGGAGGAGGAGGCTACACCTTC. Protein: CASSVSGQGGGGYTF.

The chain has TRBV20-1 and TRBJ1-2; TRBD1 aligns across 10 bases. The CDR3 extends over 15 amino acids. Germline lookup yields CDR1 DFQATT and CDR2 SNEGSKA (reference sequence). Losses at the gene ends were 0 bases for V and 7 bases for J; bases not matched to a gene: 8. Written as DNA, the CDR3 is TGCAGTGCTAGAGATCCACGACAGGGGGCGGGTGGCTACACCTTC. This gives the protein CSARDPRQGAGGYTF.

The chain links TRBV7-9 to TRBJ1-3; no clear D. This CDR3 region has 16 residues. Trimming left V 1 base short and J 0 bases short, with 10 bases between. Germline V gene lookup returns CDR1 SEHNR and CDR2 FQNEAQ (reference sequence). The CDR3 loop is CASSLGPGSSGNTIYF. For the CDR3, the DNA is TGTGCCAGCAGCTTAGGTCCGGGAAGCTCTGGAAACACCATATATTTT.

The chain has TRBV27 and TRBJ1-5; 8 bases map to TRBD1. Germline CDR1 MNHEY, CDR2 SMNVEV (reference sequence). The CDR3 contains 14 residues. V was pared by 6 bases and J by 10 bases, with 11 bases of the junction left unmatched. The CDR3 here is CASRSGQALTPQHF. CDR3 nucleotides: TGTGCCAGCAGGTCGGGACAGGCCTTAACTCCCCAGCATTTT.

This clonotype was observed a handful of times. The gene calls are TRBV27 and TRBJ1-4; D call uncertain. The CDR3 sequence is 16 residues long. Germline assignment: CDR1 MNHEY and CDR2 SMNVEV (reference sequence). V shed 3 bases and J shed 8 bases, with 19 bases lying between them. The CDR3 coding sequence is TGTGCCAGCAGTTTGGGGAGTTGGAGTTTGGGGGAAAAACTGTTTTTT. This gives the protein CASSLGSWSLGEKLFF. Combining the CDR3 with reference TRBV27 and TRBJ1-4 gives the whole variable domain EAQVTQNPRYLITVTGKKLTVTCSQNMNHEYMSWYRQDPGLGLRQIYYSMNVEVTDKGDVPEGYKVSRKEKRNFPLILESPSPNQTSLYFCASSLGSWSLGEKLFFGSGTQLSVL.

This clonotype was counted between two and nine times. This chain uses TRBV5-4 with TRBJ1-3; D not resolved. Per the germline V gene, CDR1 is SGHNT and CDR2 is YYREEE (reference sequence). V was clipped by 4 bases and J by 7 bases, with 12 bases between them. The CDR3 length is 13 residues. The CDR3, as DNA: TGTGCCAGCAGCCCCACGGGCGGGAACACCATATATTTT. Translated, it gives CASSPTGGNTIYF.

Ten or more counts support this clonotype. The chain recombines TRBV7-2 with TRBJ2-2; TRBD2 matches at 9 bases. This CDR3 region has 19 residues. CDR1 is SGHTA, CDR2 FQGNSA, per germline. The junction had 12 bases not matched to a gene; V was cut back by 0 bases and J by 4 bases. Here the CDR3 reads CASSLALRGAGGFTGELFF. CDR3 DNA sequence: TGTGCCAGCAGCTTAGCGCTTCGCGGAGCGGGGGGCTTCACCGGGGAGCTGTTTTTT. Combining the CDR3 with reference TRBV7-2 and TRBJ2-2 gives the whole variable domain GAGVSQSPSNKVTEKGKDVELRCDPISGHTALYWYRQSLGQGLEFLIYFQGNSAPDKSGLPSDRFSAERTGGSVSTLTIQRTQQEDSAVYLCASSLALRGAGGFTGELFFGEGSRLTVL.

V gene TRBV7-2 combines with J gene TRBJ2-3; 8 bases are shared with TRBD1. The length of the CDR3 is 15 residues. The V segment lost 7 bases and the J segment 0 bases; nucleotides outside the gene matches: 6. Germline V gives CDR1 SGHTA, CDR2 FQGNSA. The CDR3 coding sequence is TGTGCCAGCACGTCACAGGGGGTGAGCACAGATACGCAGTATTTT. Amino acids: CASTSQGVSTDTQYF. Drawing the rest from reference TRBV7-2 and TRBJ2-3, the complete variable domain is GAGVSQSPSNKVTEKGKDVELRCDPISGHTALYWYRQSLGQGLEFLIYFQGNSAPDKSGLPSDRFSAERTGGSVSTLTIQRTQQEDSAVYLCASTSQGVSTDTQYFGPGTRLTVL.

In nucleotides, the CDR3 is TGTGCCAGCGGTCGGAGGGCCACTGGGGCCAACGTCCTGACTTTC. This translates into CASGRRATGANVLTF. The chain employs TRBV12-3 or TRBV12-4 and TRBJ2-6; the D gene is possibly TRBD2 (6 bases). This CDR3 contains 15 residues. Between the trimmed V and J ends, which lost 8 bases and 2 bases, there was a span of 13 bases.

This clonotype was observed at least ten times. J is TRBJ2-3 and V is TRBV4-2; TRBD1 agrees at 7 bases. V lost 2 bases to trimming and J lost 9 bases; unmatched junction nucleotides: 2. The CDR3 totals 12 residues. Germline CDR1 and CDR2: LGHNA and YNFKEQ. As DNA, the CDR3 is TGTGCCAGCAGCCAATTACAGGGGACGCAGTATTTT. Translation: CASSQLQGTQYF.

The chain carries TRBV7-9 and TRBJ2-3; TRBD1 is a possible D gene (5 bases). This CDR3 is 15 amino acids long. Looked up from germline, CDR1 is SEHNR and CDR2 is FQNEAQ (reference sequence). Trimming stripped 1 base from V and 2 bases from J, with 10 bases between. DNA for the CDR3: TGTGCCAGCAGCTTAGGGACACAACCCACAGATACGCAGTATTTT. Translating gives CASSLGTQPTDTQYF.

This clonotype was counted ten times or more. As DNA, the CDR3 is TGCGCCAGCAGGTCCTCCCCCGGGCCCTCGAACACCGGGGAGCTGTTTTTT. Its translation is CASRSSPGPSNTGELFF. V usage is TRBV5-1 and J usage is TRBJ2-2; no definite D call. CDR1 is SGHRS and CDR2 is YFSETQ in the germline V gene. The CDR3 runs to 17 residues. Trimming cost V 5 bases and J 0 bases, with 17 bases left between them. The full variable domain, rest sourced from reference TRBV5-1 and TRBJ2-2, is KAGVTQTPRYLIKTRGQQVTLSCSPISGHRSVSWYQQTPGQGLQFLFEYFSETQRNKGNFPGRFSGRQFSNSRSEMNVSTLELGDSALYLCASRSSPGPSNTGELFFGEGSRLTVL.

This chain joins TRBV19 and TRBJ1-2; D not resolved. CDR1 and CDR2 (germline): LNHDA, SQIVND (reference sequence). The CDR3 consists of 13 residues. Trimming removed 5 bases from V and 4 bases from J, with 11 bases in between. The CDR3 DNA reads as TGTGCCAGTAGTCCTCGGACCCTCTATGGCTACACCTTC. Protein product: CASSPRTLYGYTF.

The table lists this clonotype with a count of one. A junction end diverges from the germline sequence, so it may reflect a read error. The V call is TRBV2, the J call TRBJ1-5; 12 bases fit TRBD1. The CDR3 totals 20 residues. The germline V gene has CDR1 SNHLY and CDR2 FYNNEI. CDR3 loop: CASSALLGFTGTGGGQPQQF. CDR3 coding DNA: TGTGCCAGCAGCGCCTTATTGGGTTTCACCGGGACAGGGGGCGGTCAGCCCCAGCAATTT.

There are a few counts of this clonotype. The chain has TRBV5-4 and TRBJ1-1, with TRBD1 identical over 10 bases. V shed 3 bases, J shed 3 bases, and the junction held 8 bases outside the gene matches. Germline assignment: CDR1 SGHNT and CDR2 YYREEE (reference sequence). This CDR3 comprises 16 residues. The CDR3 nucleotides are TGTGCCAGCAGCTCCAGTCCCGGGACAGGGGACACTGAAGCTTTCTTT. Translation gives CASSSSPGTGDTEAFF.

This chain uses TRBV5-6 with TRBJ1-4, with TRBD1 matching over 11 bases. The CDR3 length is 16 residues. Trimming at V came to 3 bases and at J to 0 bases, leaving 1 base not matched to a gene. Germline loops: CDR1 SGHDT, CDR2 YYEEEE. CDR3 region: CASSWGQGATNEKLFF. For the CDR3, the DNA is TGTGCCAGCAGCTGGGGACAGGGGGCAACTAATGAAAAACTGTTTTTT.

This chain joins TRBV9 and TRBJ1-1; 9 nucleotides align to TRBD1. V dropped 0 bases and J dropped 0; count of bases not matched to a gene: 3. This CDR3 is 16 amino acids long. CDR1 and CDR2 (germline): SGDLS, YYNGEE. The CDR3 sequence: CASSVGGQGLNTEAFF. CDR3 sequence (DNA): TGTGCCAGCAGCGTAGGAGGACAGGGGTTGAACACTGAAGCTTTCTTT.